Following are 28 T cell receptor beta chains from one sample sequenced in a study of breast tumors, draining lymph nodes, adjacent tissues. The lymph nodes were axillary draining lymph nodes from breast cancer patients. TCRdb recomputed calls from the multiplex PCR reads with MiXCR, one row per CDR3 protein. The data show about 230,000 distinct CDR3 sequences, approximately 31% seen once. The sequencing input was axillary lymph node tissue. All receptors derive from a female donor with breast cancer. Some clones in this sample may be carry-over from other donors' samples.

For the CDR3, the DNA is TGTGCCAGCAGGGGGGGAGGCGGGAGCCAGCCCCAGCATTTT. It specifies CASRGGGGSQPQHF. The genes are TRBV12-3 or TRBV12-4 and TRBJ1-5; possibly TRBD1 for D (5 bases). The CDR3 consists of 14 residues. V lost 6 bases, J lost 7 bases, and 16 bases lay in between.

The chain couples TRBV7-8 to TRBJ1-4, with 8 nucleotides matching TRBD1. Trimming took 4 bases from V and 6 from J; bases not matched to a gene: 4. The germline gives CDR1 SGHVS, CDR2 FQNEAQ. This CDR3 is 14 amino acids long. The CDR3 here is CASSSSGGYEKLFF. The CDR3 DNA reads TGTGCCAGCAGCTCATCAGGGGGCTATGAAAAACTGTTTTTT.

The table lists this clonotype with many counts. The chain employs TRBV12-5 and TRBJ1-3; unclear D gene. Trimming removed 2 bases from V and 2 bases from J, with 10 bases in between. CDR3 size: 15 residues. Looked up from germline, CDR1 is LGHNT and CDR2 is FRNRAP. CDR3 amino acids: CASGLPRRAGNTIYF. The CDR3 region has the DNA TGTGCTAGTGGTTTGCCCCGACGGGCTGGAAACACCATATATTTT.

At least ten counts were recorded for this clonotype. The V and J genes are TRBV7-9 and TRBJ2-2; D unclear. The V end lost 5 bases, the J end lost 1 base, and 8 bases lay between the germline ends. Germline V gene data show CDR1 as SEHNR and CDR2 as FQNEAQ (reference sequence). The CDR3 has 14 amino acids. The DNA for the CDR3 is TGTGCCAGCAGCCCAGAGCGGAACACCGGGGAGCTGTTTTTT. Translation gives CASSPERNTGELFF.

This clonotype was observed at least ten times. This sequence joins TRBV9 and TRBJ1-4, with D hard to call. V was cut by 4 bases and J by 5 bases, with 15 bases left in between. The CDR3 runs to 15 residues. Germline V gene data show CDR1 as SGDLS and CDR2 as YYNGEE. CDR3 nucleotide sequence: TGTGCCAGCAGCACTCACAATTACGCCAATGAAAAACTGTTTTTT. Residues: CASSTHNYANEKLFF.

This clonotype was counted ten times or more. The V gene is TRBV20-1, the J gene TRBJ2-1; 13 positions agree with TRBD2. Per the germline V gene, CDR1 is DFQATT and CDR2 is SNEGSKA (reference sequence). This CDR3 has 22 amino acids. V lost 3 bases and J lost 0; bases outside the gene matches: 20. Here the CDR3 reads CSASRFELGLAGVRRSYNEQFF. The CDR3 DNA reads as TGCAGTGCTAGCAGATTCGAGCTTGGACTAGCGGGAGTTCGACGCTCCTACAATGAGCAGTTCTTC.

The chain is built from TRBV29-1 and TRBJ1-2; D uncertain. The V gene lost 5 bases and the J gene lost 4 bases, with 11 bases spanning the gap. CDR1 SQVTM and CDR2 ANQGSEA come from the germline V gene. The CDR3 totals 12 residues. CDR3 nucleotides: TGCAGCGTTTTGGGGAGGGCCTATGGCTACACCTTC. Its translation is CSVLGRAYGYTF.

This clonotype was observed at least ten times. The rearrangement links TRBV2 to TRBJ1-3, with D unclear. CDR1 is SNHLY and CDR2 is FYNNEI in the germline V gene. This CDR3 region has 13 residues. V lost 8 bases, J lost 0 bases, and 8 bases lay in between. The CDR3 reads CASGWRSGNTIYF. The CDR3 DNA reads TGTGCCAGCGGTTGGCGCTCTGGAAACACCATATATTTT.

This clonotype has ten or more counts. The J gene is TRBJ2-1, the V gene TRBV12-5, with TRBD2 matching 7 bases. CDR3 size: 17 residues. CDR1 and CDR2 from the germline V gene are LGHNT and FRNRAP. Unmatched junction bases numbered 7, after V lost 1 base and J lost 1 base. The DNA for the CDR3 is TGTGCTAGTGGTTTGGCCCTGGGAGGGGTGTCCTACAATGAGCAGTTCTTC. Residues: CASGLALGGVSYNEQFF. Full variable domain (outside the CDR3, taken from reference TRBV12-5 and TRBJ2-1): DARVTQTPRHKVTEMGQEVTMRCQPILGHNTVFWYRQTMMQGLELLAYFRNRAPLDDSGMPKDRFSAEMPDATLATLKIQPSEPRDSAVYFCASGLALGGVSYNEQFFGPGTRLTVL.

This clonotype was detected many times. The chain joins TRBV19 to TRBJ2-7, with D unresolved. The V end was cut by 4 bases, the J end by 2 bases, with 9 bases between. The germline V gene encodes CDR1 LNHDA and CDR2 SQIVND (reference sequence). The CDR3 spans 13 residues. The CDR3 loop is CASSTTTAYEQYF. CDR3 DNA: TGTGCCAGTAGTACCACGACCGCCTACGAGCAGTACTTC.

As to this clonotype: A single base separates this from a much larger clone, so it may be a read error. The CDR3 protein is CASAGQSNTEASF. DNA for the CDR3: TGTGCCAGCGCAGGACAATCCAACACTGAAGCTTCCTTT. V is TRBV25-1 and J is TRBJ1-1; tentatively, D is TRBD1 (5 bases). Germline V gene sequence: CDR1 MGHDK, CDR2 SYGVNS. CDR3 length equals 13 residues.

This clonotype was found many times. The chain joins TRBV2 to TRBJ1-2, with D possibly matching TRBD1 (6 bases). The germline V and J ends were trimmed by 6 bases and 8 bases, with 25 bases remaining between them. The CDR3 spans 16 residues. Germline CDR1 and CDR2: SNHLY and FYNNEI. CDR3 residues: CASRVGGGGARKGYTF. The CDR3 DNA reads as TGTGCCAGCAGGGTCGGGGGAGGGGGGGCGCGTAAAGGCTACACCTTC.

This clonotype was observed a few times. The rearrangement links TRBV6-2 or TRBV6-3 to TRBJ1-1; D not certain. Trimming removed 3 bases at V and 6 bases at J, with 5 bases between. Germline CDR1 is MNHEY and CDR2 is SVGEGT. CDR3 size: 11 residues. The CDR3 nucleotides read TGTGCCAGCAGTTATCTGGCTGAAGCTTTCTTT. Its translation: CASSYLAEAFF.

The chain joins TRBV10-3 to TRBJ1-1; 9 nucleotides agree with TRBD1. The CDR3 is 14 amino acids. Germline-derived CDR1 and CDR2 are ENHRY and SYGVKD. The J segment lost 4 bases and the V segment lost 3 bases, leaving 3 bases of the junction unmatched. The CDR3 sequence is CAISELTGGTEAFF. The DNA of the CDR3 is TGTGCCATCAGTGAACTGACAGGGGGCACTGAAGCTTTCTTT.

The sample holds many counts of this clonotype. V usage is TRBV11-3 and J usage is TRBJ2-1; 7 bases line up with TRBD1. The CDR3 runs 17 residues. V lost 7 bases, J lost 5 bases, and 17 bases stayed unmatched. Looked up from germline, CDR1 is SGHNT and CDR2 is YENEEA. In DNA, the CDR3 is TGTGCCAGCAACGAAGACAGGGCTGATCCCGGAGACAATGAGCAGTTCTTC. This codes for CASNEDRADPGDNEQFF.

A remark on this clonotype: A junction end diverges from the germline sequence, so it may reflect a read error. The V and J genes are TRBV6-1 and TRBJ1-2; the match to TRBD1 covers 10 bases. Looked up from germline, CDR1 is MNHNS and CDR2 is SASEGT. The CDR3 runs 14 residues. The CDR3 coding sequence is TGTGCCAGCAGTCAAGCGGGACAGGGGTGGGGCTACACCTTC. Translating it yields CASSQAGQGWGYTF.

As for this clonotype: Its ends do not fully match the called genes, so a read error is possible. The chain links TRBV12-3 or TRBV12-4 to TRBJ2-3; 8 bases line up with TRBD2. CDR3 length: 15 amino acids. The CDR3 DNA sequence: TGTACCAGCAGTGCGAAGCGGGAGTTGGCAGATACGCAGTATTTT. Amino acid sequence: CTSSAKRELADTQYF.

This clonotype turned up a few times. The J gene is TRBJ2-4, the V gene TRBV18; D is undetermined. The CDR3 is 12 residues long. The germline V gene has CDR1 KGHSH and CDR2 LQKENI. Trimming pared 6 bases from V and 7 bases from J, leaving 10 bases between. In nucleotides, the CDR3 is TGTGCCAGCTCCCCCCATTGGAACATTCAGTACTTC. Translated: CASSPHWNIQYF. Full variable domain (rest looked up from reference TRBV18 and TRBJ2-4): NAGVMQNPRHLVRRRGQEARLRCSPMKGHSHVYWYRQLPEEGLKFMVYLQKENIIDESGMPKERFSAEFPKEGPSILRIQQVVRGDSAAYFCASSPHWNIQYFGAGTRLSVL.

This clonotype was recorded many times. The chain recombines TRBV7-9 with TRBJ2-7; TRBD2 aligns across 8 bases. In germline, CDR1 is SEHNR, CDR2 FQNEAQ (reference sequence). V lost 5 bases to trimming and J lost 0 bases; unmatched junction nucleotides: 9. The CDR3 has 16 amino acids. In DNA form, the CDR3 reads TGTGCCAGCAGCCAAACTAGCGGCACTATCTCCTACGAGCAGTACTTC. It specifies CASSQTSGTISYEQYF. The whole variable domain, filled in from reference TRBV7-9 and TRBJ2-7, reads DTGVSQNPRHKITKRGQNVTFRCDPISEHNRLYWYRQTLGQGPEFLTYFQNEAQLEKSRLLSDRFSAERPKGSFSTLEIQRTEQGDSAMYLCASSQTSGTISYEQYFGPGTRLTVT.

Concerning this clonotype: A much larger clonotype is one base distant, so this may be a read error. The rearrangement joins TRBV12-3 or TRBV12-4 to TRBJ2-1; the match to TRBD2 covers 10 bases. The CDR3 runs 14 residues. With V trimmed by 7 bases and J by 5 bases, 5 bases remained unmatched. The CDR3 protein is CASTHLAGDNEQFF. DNA for the CDR3: TGTGCCAGCACCCACCTAGCGGGAGACAATGAGCAGTTCTTC.

This clonotype occurred many times. This chain connects TRBV24-1 to TRBJ2-5; 8 bases align to TRBD1. This CDR3 has 14 amino acids. From germline, CDR1 is KGHDR and CDR2 SFDVKD. The junction had 1 base not matched to a gene; V was cut back by 3 bases and J by 2 bases. The CDR3 region has the DNA TGTGCCACCAGTGATCGGACAGGGCAAGAGACCCAGTACTTC. It specifies CATSDRTGQETQYF.

This clonotype was detected ten times or more. This chain joins TRBV27 and TRBJ1-6; D is unresolved. Trimming left V 1 base short and J 7 bases short, with 8 bases between. Germline CDR1 reads MNHEY; CDR2 reads SMNVEV (reference sequence). The CDR3 totals 14 residues. This chain's CDR3 is CASSLYNDNSPLHF. In DNA, the CDR3 is TGTGCCAGCAGTTTATACAATGACAATTCACCCCTCCACTTT.

This clonotype appeared many times. The V gene is TRBV7-8, the J gene TRBJ1-2; 8 bases are shared with TRBD1. The CDR3 loop spans 13 amino acids. CDR1 SGHVS and CDR2 FQNEAQ come from the germline V gene. The trim removed 5 bases at V and 6 bases at J, leaving 5 bases unmatched. CDR3 sequence reads: CASSVIQGDGYTF. As DNA, the CDR3 is TGTGCCAGCAGCGTCATACAGGGGGATGGCTACACCTTC.

This clonotype is medium-sized by share. The chain joins TRBV20-1 to TRBJ1-5; D is unresolved. Trimming stripped 3 bases from V and 0 bases from J, with 6 bases between. The CDR3 runs to 13 residues. Germline CDR1 and CDR2: DFQATT and SNEGSKA (reference sequence). The CDR3 protein is CSARANSNQPQHF. As DNA, the CDR3 is TGCAGTGCTAGGGCGAATAGCAATCAGCCCCAGCATTTT.

This clonotype was detected many times. The CDR3 loop reads CASSLAGGGPYNEQFF. CDR3 in DNA: TGCGCCAGCAGCTTGGCTGGGGGAGGGCCTTACAATGAGCAGTTCTTC. This chain connects TRBV5-1 to TRBJ2-1, with 7 bases identical to TRBD2. The ends lost 0 bases at V and 4 bases at J; junction bases unmatched: 7. From germline, CDR1 is SGHRS and CDR2 YFSETQ. There are 16 residues in the CDR3.

Details on this clonotype: A much larger clone differs by one base, so this may be a read error. The rearrangement uses TRBV5-5 and TRBJ2-5, with 7 bases identical to TRBD2. The CDR3 is 17 amino acids. V gave up 0 bases and J gave up 9 bases; unmatched junction bases: 17. Germline CDR1 is SGHKS and CDR2 is YYEKEE (reference sequence). The CDR3 reads CASSLAAAGTRILAQYF. As DNA, the CDR3 is TGTGCCAGCAGCTTGGCCGCAGCGGGGACGCGAATATTGGCCCAGTACTTC. Complete variable domain (other parts from reference TRBV5-5 and TRBJ2-5): DAGVTQSPTHLIKTRGQQVTLRCSPISGHKSVSWYQQVLGQGPQFIFQYYEKEERGRGNFPDRFSARQFPNYSSELNVNALLLGDSALYLCASSLAAAGTRILAQYFGPGTRLLVL.

The J gene is TRBJ2-3, the V gene TRBV13; D is perhaps TRBD1 (6 bases). CDR1 and CDR2 (germline): PRHDT, FYEKMQ (reference sequence). CDR3 length: 15 residues. Trimming took off 5 bases at V and 6 bases at J, with 18 bases between the two ends. DNA for the CDR3: TGTGCCAGCAGCCACAACCCCAACAGGGAGGATACGCAGTATTTT. Translation: CASSHNPNREDTQYF.

This clonotype was detected ten times or more. V usage is TRBV2 and J usage is TRBJ1-6, with a weak D call TRBD1 (5 bases). CDR1 and CDR2 from the germline V gene are SNHLY and FYNNEI. This CDR3 contains 15 residues. V gave up 8 bases and J gave up 0 bases, with 11 bases separating them. As DNA, the CDR3 is TGTGCCAGCTGGGCAGGGAGCTCCTATAATTCACCCCTCCACTTT. Translation: CASWAGSSYNSPLHF.